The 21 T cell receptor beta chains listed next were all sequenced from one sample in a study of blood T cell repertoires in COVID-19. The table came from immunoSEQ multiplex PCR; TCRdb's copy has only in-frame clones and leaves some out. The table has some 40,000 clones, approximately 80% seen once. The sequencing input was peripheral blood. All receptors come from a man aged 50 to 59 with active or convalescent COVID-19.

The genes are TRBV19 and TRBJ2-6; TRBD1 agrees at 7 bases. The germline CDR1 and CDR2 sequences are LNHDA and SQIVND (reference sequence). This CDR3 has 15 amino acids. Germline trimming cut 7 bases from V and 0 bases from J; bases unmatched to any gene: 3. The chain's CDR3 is CASTGQSSGANVLTF. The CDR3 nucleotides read TGTGCCAGTACGGGACAGAGCTCTGGGGCCAACGTCCTGACTTTC.

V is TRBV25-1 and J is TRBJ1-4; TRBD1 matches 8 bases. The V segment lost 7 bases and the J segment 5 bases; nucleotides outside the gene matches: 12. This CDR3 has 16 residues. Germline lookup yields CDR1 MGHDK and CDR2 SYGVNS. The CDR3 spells CASNDRGVDLNEKLFF. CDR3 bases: TGTGCCAGCAACGACAGGGGAGTCGACTTGAATGAAAAACTGTTTTTT.

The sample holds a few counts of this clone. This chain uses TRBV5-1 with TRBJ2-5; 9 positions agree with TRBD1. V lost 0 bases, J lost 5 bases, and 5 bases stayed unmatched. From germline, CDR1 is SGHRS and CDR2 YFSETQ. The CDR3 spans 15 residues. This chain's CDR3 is CASSLAGQGVETQYF. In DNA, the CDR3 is TGCGCCAGCAGCTTGGCGGGACAGGGAGTTGAGACCCAGTACTTC.

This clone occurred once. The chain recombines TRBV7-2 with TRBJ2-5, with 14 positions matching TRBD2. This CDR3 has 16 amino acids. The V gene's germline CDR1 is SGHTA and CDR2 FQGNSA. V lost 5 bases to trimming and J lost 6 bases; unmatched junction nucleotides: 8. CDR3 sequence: CASSHGLAGGRKTQYF. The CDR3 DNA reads TGTGCCAGCAGCCACGGACTAGCGGGGGGCCGGAAGACCCAGTACTTC.

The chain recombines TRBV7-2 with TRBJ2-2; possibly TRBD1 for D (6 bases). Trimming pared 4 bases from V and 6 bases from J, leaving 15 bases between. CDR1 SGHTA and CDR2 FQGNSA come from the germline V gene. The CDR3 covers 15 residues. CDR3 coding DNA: TGTGCCAGCAGCTACCACAGACAGGTCCCCGGGGAGCTGTTTTTT. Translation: CASSYHRQVPGELFF.

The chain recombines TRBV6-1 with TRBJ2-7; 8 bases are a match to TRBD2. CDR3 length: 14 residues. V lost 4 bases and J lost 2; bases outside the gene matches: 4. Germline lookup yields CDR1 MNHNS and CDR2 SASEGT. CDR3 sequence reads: CASSGTSKTYEQYF. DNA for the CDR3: TGTGCCAGCAGTGGGACTAGCAAGACCTACGAGCAGTACTTC.

CDR3 sequence: CASSPTQGDSEAFF. The CDR3 DNA is TGTGCCAGCAGTCCAACTCAGGGGGACAGTGAAGCTTTCTTT. This chain connects TRBV27 to TRBJ1-1; the match to TRBD1 covers 7 bases. Trimming took 5 bases from V and 7 from J; bases not matched to a gene: 10. This CDR3 region has 14 residues. From germline, CDR1 is MNHEY and CDR2 SMNVEV (reference sequence).

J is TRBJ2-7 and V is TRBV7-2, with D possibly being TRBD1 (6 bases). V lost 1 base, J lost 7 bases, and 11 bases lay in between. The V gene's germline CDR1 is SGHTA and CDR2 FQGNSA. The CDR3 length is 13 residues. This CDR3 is CASSLVQGWEQYF. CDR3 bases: TGTGCCAGCAGCTTAGTTCAGGGGTGGGAGCAGTACTTC.

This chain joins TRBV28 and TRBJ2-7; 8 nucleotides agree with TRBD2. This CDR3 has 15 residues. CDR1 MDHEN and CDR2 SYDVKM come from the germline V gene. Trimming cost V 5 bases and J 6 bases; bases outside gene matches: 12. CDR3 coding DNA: TGTGCCAGCAGTGGGGGCGGGGGGCGTATACGCGAGCAGTACTTC. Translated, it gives CASSGGGGRIREQYF.

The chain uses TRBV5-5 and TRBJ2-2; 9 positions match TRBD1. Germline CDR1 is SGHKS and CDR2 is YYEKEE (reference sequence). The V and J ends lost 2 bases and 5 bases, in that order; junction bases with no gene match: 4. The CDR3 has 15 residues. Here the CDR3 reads CASSFGTGRTGELFF. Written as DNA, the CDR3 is TGTGCCAGCAGCTTCGGGACAGGGAGGACCGGGGAGCTGTTTTTT.

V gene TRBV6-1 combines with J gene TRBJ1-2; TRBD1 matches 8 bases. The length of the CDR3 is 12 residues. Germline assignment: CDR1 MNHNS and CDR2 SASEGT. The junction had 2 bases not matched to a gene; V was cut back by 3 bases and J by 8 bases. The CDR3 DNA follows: TGTGCCAGCAGTGAGTCAGGGGGCGGCTACACCTTC. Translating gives CASSESGGGYTF.

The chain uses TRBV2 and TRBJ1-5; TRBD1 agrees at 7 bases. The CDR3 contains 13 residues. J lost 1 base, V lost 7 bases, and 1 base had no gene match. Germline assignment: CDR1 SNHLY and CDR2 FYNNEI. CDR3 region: CASTTGSNQPQHF. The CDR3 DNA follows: TGTGCCAGCACGACAGGGAGCAATCAGCCCCAGCATTTT.

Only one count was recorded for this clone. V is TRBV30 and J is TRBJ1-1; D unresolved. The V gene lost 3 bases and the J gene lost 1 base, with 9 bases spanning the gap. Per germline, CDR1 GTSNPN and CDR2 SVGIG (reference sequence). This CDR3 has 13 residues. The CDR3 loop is CAWSLGENTEAFF. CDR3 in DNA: TGTGCCTGGAGCCTAGGTGAGAACACTGAAGCTTTCTTT.

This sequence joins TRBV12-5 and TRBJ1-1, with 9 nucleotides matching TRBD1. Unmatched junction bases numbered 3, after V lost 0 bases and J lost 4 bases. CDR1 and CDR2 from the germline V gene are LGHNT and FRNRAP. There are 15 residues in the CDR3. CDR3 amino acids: CASGLVTGGVTEAFF. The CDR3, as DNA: TGTGCTAGTGGTTTGGTGACAGGGGGGGTCACTGAAGCTTTCTTT.

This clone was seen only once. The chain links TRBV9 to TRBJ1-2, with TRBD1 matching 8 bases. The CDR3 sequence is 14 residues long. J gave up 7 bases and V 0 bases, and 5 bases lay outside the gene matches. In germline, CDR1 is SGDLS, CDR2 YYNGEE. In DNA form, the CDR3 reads TGTGCCAGCAGCGTAGAGGACAGGGCTGGTGGCTACACCTTC. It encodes CASSVEDRAGGYTF.

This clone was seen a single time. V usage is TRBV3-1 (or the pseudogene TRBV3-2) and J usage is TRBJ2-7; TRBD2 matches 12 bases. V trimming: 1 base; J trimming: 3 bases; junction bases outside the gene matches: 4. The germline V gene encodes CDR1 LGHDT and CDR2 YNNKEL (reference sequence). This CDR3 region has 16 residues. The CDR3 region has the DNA TGTGCCAGCAGCCAAGTAGGACTAGCGGGGAACTACGAGCAGTACTTC. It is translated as CASSQVGLAGNYEQYF.

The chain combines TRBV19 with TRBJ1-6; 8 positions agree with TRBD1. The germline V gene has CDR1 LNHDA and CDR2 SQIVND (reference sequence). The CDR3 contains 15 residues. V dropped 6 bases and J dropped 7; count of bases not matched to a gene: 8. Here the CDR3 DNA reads TGTGCCAGTAGCGAGACGGACAGGGTAAATTCACCCCTCCACTTT. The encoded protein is CASSETDRVNSPLHF.

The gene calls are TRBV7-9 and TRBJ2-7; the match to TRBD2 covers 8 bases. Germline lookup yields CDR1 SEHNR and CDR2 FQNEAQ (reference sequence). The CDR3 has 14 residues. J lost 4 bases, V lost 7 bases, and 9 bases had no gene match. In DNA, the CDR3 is TGTGCCAGCAACTCCAGATCGGGGGGGTACGAGCAGTACTTC. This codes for CASNSRSGGYEQYF.

CDR3 region: CASSLSRGGKADTQYF. CDR3 sequence (DNA): TGTGCCAGCAGTTTATCGCGGGGGGGCAAAGCAGATACGCAGTATTTT. This chain links TRBV27 with TRBJ2-3; 9 bases agree with TRBD2. V was clipped by 0 bases and J by 4 bases; unmatched bases: 5. The CDR3 contains 16 residues. In germline, CDR1 is MNHEY, CDR2 SMNVEV (reference sequence).

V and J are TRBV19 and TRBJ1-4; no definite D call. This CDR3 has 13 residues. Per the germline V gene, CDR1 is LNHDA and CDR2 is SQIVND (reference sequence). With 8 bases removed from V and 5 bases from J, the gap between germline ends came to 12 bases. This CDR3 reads CASRVVGNEKLFF. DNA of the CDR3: TGTGCCAGTCGGGTGGTCGGGAATGAAAAACTGTTTTTT.

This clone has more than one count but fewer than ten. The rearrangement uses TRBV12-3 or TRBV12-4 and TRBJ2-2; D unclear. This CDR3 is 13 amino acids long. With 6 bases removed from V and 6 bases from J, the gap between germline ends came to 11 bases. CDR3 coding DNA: TGTGCCAGCAGCCTCGTTAGAGCCGGGGAGCTGTTTTTT. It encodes CASSLVRAGELFF.